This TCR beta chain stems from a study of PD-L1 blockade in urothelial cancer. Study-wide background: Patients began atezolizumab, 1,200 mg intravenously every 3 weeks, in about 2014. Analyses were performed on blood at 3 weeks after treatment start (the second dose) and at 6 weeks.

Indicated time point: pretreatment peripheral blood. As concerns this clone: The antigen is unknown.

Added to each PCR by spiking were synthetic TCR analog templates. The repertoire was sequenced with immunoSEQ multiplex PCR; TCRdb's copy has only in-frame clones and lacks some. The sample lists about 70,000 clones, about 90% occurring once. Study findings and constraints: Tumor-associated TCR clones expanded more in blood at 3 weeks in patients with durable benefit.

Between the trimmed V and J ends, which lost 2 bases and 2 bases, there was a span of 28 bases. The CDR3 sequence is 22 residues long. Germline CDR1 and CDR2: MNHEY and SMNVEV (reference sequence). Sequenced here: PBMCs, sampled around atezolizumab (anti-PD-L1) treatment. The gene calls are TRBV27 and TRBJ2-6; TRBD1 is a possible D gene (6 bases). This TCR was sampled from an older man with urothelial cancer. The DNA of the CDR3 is TGTGCCAGCAGTTTACCGATTCAGGGGCCGGACGTCTACTTCCCTGGGGCCAACGTCCTGACTTTC. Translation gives CASSLPIQGPDVYFPGANVLTF.